This section outlines one T cell receptor (beta chain) sequence together with its context. Data came from immunoSEQ multiplex PCR; TCRdb stores just in-frame clones and leaves some out. The repertoire holds some 12,000 clones, with 86% as singletons. This sample stems from a study of T cell changes during pregnancy in multiple sclerosis. The CDR3 totals 15 residues. V dropped 2 bases and J dropped 4 bases, with 15 bases sitting between them. Germline loops: CDR1 MNHEY, CDR2 SVGAGI. The sequence derives from a female donor in good health, enrolled as a control in a pregnancy study. The starting material was CD8+ T cells from peripheral blood mononuclear cells, obtained in the second trimester of pregnancy. The chain links TRBV6-5 to TRBJ2-7; tentatively, D is TRBD2 (6 bases). The CDR3 nucleotides read TGTGCCAGCAGTTACACGTCGGCTAGCGAATACGAGCAGTACTTC. Translation: CASSYTSASEYEQYF.